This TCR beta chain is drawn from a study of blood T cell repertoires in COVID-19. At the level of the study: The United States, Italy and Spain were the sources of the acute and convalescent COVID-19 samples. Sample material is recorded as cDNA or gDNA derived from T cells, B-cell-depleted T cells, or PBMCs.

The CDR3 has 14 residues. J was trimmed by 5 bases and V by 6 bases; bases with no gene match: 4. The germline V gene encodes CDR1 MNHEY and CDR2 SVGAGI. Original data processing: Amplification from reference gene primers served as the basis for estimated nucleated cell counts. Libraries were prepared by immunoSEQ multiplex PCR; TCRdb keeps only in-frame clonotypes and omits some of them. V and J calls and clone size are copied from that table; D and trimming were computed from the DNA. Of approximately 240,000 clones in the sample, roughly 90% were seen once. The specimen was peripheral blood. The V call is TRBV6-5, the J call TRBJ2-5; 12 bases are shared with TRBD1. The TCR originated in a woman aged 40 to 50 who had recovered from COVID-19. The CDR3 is CASRGQGAGETQYF. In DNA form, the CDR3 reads TGTGCCAGCAGGGGACAGGGGGCAGGGGAGACCCAGTACTTC.